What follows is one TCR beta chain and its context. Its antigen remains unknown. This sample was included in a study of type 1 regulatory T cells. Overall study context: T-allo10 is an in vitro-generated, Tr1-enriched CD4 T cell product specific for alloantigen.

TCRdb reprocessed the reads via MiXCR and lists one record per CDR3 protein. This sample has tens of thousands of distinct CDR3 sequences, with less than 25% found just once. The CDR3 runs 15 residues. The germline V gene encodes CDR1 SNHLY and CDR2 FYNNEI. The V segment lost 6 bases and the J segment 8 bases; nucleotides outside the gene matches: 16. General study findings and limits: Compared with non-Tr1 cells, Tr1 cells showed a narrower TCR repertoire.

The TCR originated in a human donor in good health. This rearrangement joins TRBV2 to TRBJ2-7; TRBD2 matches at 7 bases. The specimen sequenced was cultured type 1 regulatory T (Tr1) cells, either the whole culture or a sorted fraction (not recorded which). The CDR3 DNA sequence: TGTGCCAGCAGGGCCCAGCGGGAATCGACCGGGAAGCAGTACTTC. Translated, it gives CASRAQRESTGKQYF.